The clone carrying this T cell receptor (beta chain) was counted at least ten times. Antigen specificity is unknown. These data are taken from a study of cytomegalovirus exposure and HLA in healthy donors. Whole-study results and caveats: Listed as cytomegalovirus-associated were 150 to 200 TCR beta chains. Rarity held for most TCR sequences, but there were some public TCRs that occurred in many donors.

Using immunoSEQ multiplex PCR, the repertoire was profiled, and TCRdb retains in-frame clones only, with some absent. This sample has about 220,000 clones; approximately 88% occur once, and the top ten carry about an eighth. The trim removed 5 bases at V and 4 bases at J, leaving 5 bases unmatched. Germline assignment: CDR1 SEHNR and CDR2 FQNEAQ (reference sequence). This CDR3 contains 14 residues. V usage is TRBV7-9 and J usage is TRBJ2-7; 10 nucleotides agree with TRBD1. The receptor comes from a woman aged 25 to 39 in good health and CMV-seropositive. Sequenced material: PBMCs. The CDR3 DNA sequence: TGTGCCAGCAGCCCAAGGGACAGGGGATACGAGCAGTACTTC. Amino acids: CASSPRDRGYEQYF.